This entry lists 20 T cell receptor beta chains sequenced from one sample in a study of cytomegalovirus exposure and HLA in healthy donors. Vbeta (60) and Jbeta (13) primers were used in the PCR. Generated by immunoSEQ multiplex PCR, the TCRdb table keeps only in-frame clones and is missing some. The sample consists of approximately 180,000 clones, approximately 70% of them appearing once. Sequencing input: PBMCs. These receptors all come from a woman in her thirties in good health and CMV-seronegative.

J is TRBJ2-6 and V is TRBV13; 7 bases map to TRBD2. The trim removed 0 bases at V and 0 bases at J, leaving 8 bases unmatched. This CDR3 spans 19 amino acids. From germline, CDR1 is PRHDT and CDR2 FYEKMQ (reference sequence). CDR3 coding DNA: TGTGCCAGCAGCTTAGGCGGGTCTAGCGGAGACTCTGGGGCCAACGTCCTGACTTTC. Encoded protein: CASSLGGSSGDSGANVLTF.

The V gene is TRBV5-1, the J gene TRBJ2-1; 8 nucleotides align to TRBD2. V was pared by 4 bases and J by 6 bases, with 12 bases of the junction left unmatched. CDR3 length equals 16 residues. Germline lookup yields CDR1 SGHRS and CDR2 YFSETQ. The CDR3 here is CASSQISGTRANEQFF. The CDR3 coding sequence is TGCGCCAGCAGCCAAATTTCCGGGACTAGGGCCAATGAGCAGTTCTTC.

The sample holds a few counts of this clone. The rearrangement joins TRBV6-6 to TRBJ1-2, with 7 bases that match TRBD1. CDR1 is MNHNY and CDR2 is SVGAGI in the germline V gene (reference sequence). The CDR3 has 14 amino acids. V shed 6 bases, J shed 0 bases, and the junction held 4 bases outside the gene matches. This CDR3 reads CASRGGTANYGYTF. For the CDR3, the DNA is TGTGCCAGCAGAGGGGGGACAGCTAACTATGGCTACACCTTC.

The rearrangement joins TRBV21-1 to TRBJ2-3; the D segment call TRBD2 is taken from the table without a DNA check. TRBV21-1 constitutes a pseudogene. The CDR3 is 18 residues long. CDR3 protein: CASSKGGMQRGGTDTQYF. The CDR3 DNA follows: TGTGCCAGCAGCAAAGGCGGGATGCAGCGGGGGGGCACAGATACGCAGTATTTT.

V and J are TRBV7-9 and TRBJ1-6; 8 nucleotides match TRBD1. The V gene's germline CDR1 is SEHNR and CDR2 FQNEAQ (reference sequence). V shed 2 bases and J 7 bases; nucleotides not matched to a gene: 4. The CDR3 spans 15 residues. The CDR3 loop reads CASSLRQGNNSPLHF. CDR3 DNA: TGTGCCAGCAGCTTACGACAGGGGAACAATTCACCCCTCCACTTT.

CDR3 nucleotide sequence: TGCGCCAGCAACCCAGCGGGGGGGCCTTTCACCGGGGAGCTGTTTTTT. Amino acid sequence: CASNPAGGPFTGELFF. This chain links TRBV5-1 with TRBJ2-2; 10 bases align to TRBD2. The V gene's germline CDR1 is SGHRS and CDR2 YFSETQ. The CDR3 length is 16 residues. The V gene end was trimmed by 6 bases and the J gene end by 4 bases; junction bases not matched to a gene: 9.

V and J are TRBV6-4 and TRBJ2-3, with 9 bases matching TRBD1. Germline CDR1 reads MRHNA; CDR2 reads SNTAGT. This CDR3 comprises 15 residues. Trimming cost V 3 bases and J 4 bases; bases outside gene matches: 5. CDR3 sequence reads: CASSETGGRADTQYF. CDR3 nucleotide sequence: TGTGCCAGCAGTGAGACAGGGGGACGAGCAGATACGCAGTATTTT.

The rearrangement joins TRBV2 to TRBJ2-3; a weak D match, TRBD1 (6 bases). Germline CDR1 is SNHLY and CDR2 is FYNNEI. This CDR3 has 16 amino acids. V was clipped by 2 bases and J by 0 bases, with 12 bases between them. The CDR3 here is CASSELSGASTDTQYF. Written as DNA, the CDR3 is TGTGCCAGCAGTGAACTTTCAGGGGCTAGCACAGATACGCAGTATTTT.

This clone appeared a few times. The V gene is TRBV4-1, the J gene TRBJ2-7; D is perhaps TRBD2 (6 bases). CDR1 MGHRA and CDR2 YSYEKL come from the germline V gene. The CDR3 runs to 16 residues. V lost 2 bases and J 0 bases, leaving 14 bases between the germline ends. The CDR3 spells CASSQITGTASYEQYF. CDR3 in DNA: TGCGCCAGCAGCCAAATTACCGGGACTGCCTCCTACGAGCAGTACTTC.

The chain is built from TRBV7-6 and TRBJ2-1; 8 bases align to TRBD2. Germline V gene sequence: CDR1 SGHVS, CDR2 FNYEAQ. The CDR3 sequence is 13 residues long. Trimming cost V 3 bases and J 9 bases; bases outside gene matches: 4. The CDR3 sequence is CASSFSGGPEQFF. DNA for the CDR3: TGTGCCAGCAGCTTCAGCGGGGGTCCTGAGCAGTTCTTC.

This chain uses TRBV7-2 with TRBJ2-7; 8 nucleotides agree with TRBD2. The CDR3 contains 15 residues. Trimming removed 1 base from V and 3 bases from J; junction bases left unmatched: 5. The germline V gene encodes CDR1 SGHTA and CDR2 FQGNSA. The CDR3 DNA reads TGTGCCAGCAGCTTAGTTGCGGGGGGTGACTACGAGCAGTACTTC. This gives the protein CASSLVAGGDYEQYF. The full variable domain, completed using reference TRBV7-2 and TRBJ2-7, is GAGVSQSPSNKVTEKGKDVELRCDPISGHTALYWYRQSLGQGLEFLIYFQGNSAPDKSGLPSDRFSAERTGGSVSTLTIQRTQQEDSAVYLCASSLVAGGDYEQYFGPGTRLTVT.

This chain connects TRBV5-4 to TRBJ1-6, with a possible D match to TRBD1 (5 bases). Trimming cost V 4 bases and J 6 bases, with 11 bases left between them. The germline gives CDR1 SGHNT, CDR2 YYREEE (reference sequence). This CDR3 has 14 residues. This CDR3 reads CASSPRGGNSPLHF. CDR3 DNA sequence: TGTGCCAGCAGCCCTCGGGGGGGTAATTCACCCCTCCACTTT. Variable domain in full (rest from reference TRBV5-4 and TRBJ1-6): ETGVTQSPTHLIKTRGQQVTLRCSSQSGHNTVSWYQQALGQGPQFIFQYYREEENGRGNFPPRFSGLQFPNYSSELNVNALELDDSALYLCASSPRGGNSPLHFGNGTRLTVT.

The gene calls are TRBV9 and TRBJ2-7, with D possibly matching TRBD1 (7 bases). V was cut by 4 bases and J by 4 bases, with 9 bases left in between. CDR1 is SGDLS and CDR2 is YYNGEE in the germline V gene. This CDR3 comprises 12 residues. For the CDR3, the DNA is TGTGCCAGCAGCCCAGGGGGGTACGAGCAGTACTTC. It is translated as CASSPGGYEQYF. Drawing the rest from reference TRBV9 and TRBJ2-7, the complete variable domain is DSGVTQTPKHLITATGQRVTLRCSPRSGDLSVYWYQQSLDQGLQFLIQYYNGEERAKGNILERFSAQQFPDLHSELNLSSLELGDSALYFCASSPGGYEQYFGPGTRLTVT.

This clone was seen only once. The CDR3 end shows no conserved phenylalanine or tryptophan, and so a read error is likely. Because the CDR3's place on the DNA is in doubt, the DNA is left out and the CDR3 is given as listed by TCRdb. The chain has TRBV15 and TRBJ2-4; TRBD1 was called by the table and not checked on the DNA. Germline V CDR1 and CDR2: LNHNV, YYDKDF (reference sequence). The CDR3 is 10 residues long, counting both termini. CDR3 in amino acids: CATSSRQRLH.

The chain couples TRBV5-4 to TRBJ2-2; 10 nucleotides agree with TRBD2. The length of the CDR3 is 18 residues. Germline values: CDR1 SGHNT, CDR2 YYREEE (reference sequence). The J segment lost 5 bases and the V segment lost 6 bases, leaving 16 bases of the junction unmatched. CDR3 nucleotide sequence: TGTGCCAGCACCACTTGGGGACTAGCGCCCCGGGGGACCGGGGAGCTGTTTTTT. It encodes CASTTWGLAPRGTGELFF.

The V and J genes are TRBV9 and TRBJ2-3; 8 bases match TRBD2. J gave up 0 bases and V 4 bases, and 10 bases lay outside the gene matches. Germline V CDR1 and CDR2: SGDLS, YYNGEE. CDR3 length: 17 amino acids. CDR3 bases: TGTGCCAGCAGCCCAGACGAGCGGGAGTTTAGCACAGATACGCAGTATTTT. Protein: CASSPDEREFSTDTQYF.

The chain joins TRBV4-1 to TRBJ2-7; 9 nucleotides agree with TRBD1. The trim removed 6 bases at V and 4 bases at J, leaving 7 bases unmatched. This CDR3 is built from 14 residues. From germline, CDR1 is MGHRA and CDR2 YSYEKL. The CDR3 loop is CASREGQGGYEQYF. The CDR3 coding sequence is TGCGCCAGCAGAGAGGGACAGGGTGGGTACGAGCAGTACTTC.

The gene calls are TRBV9 and TRBJ2-5; 7 bases are shared with TRBD1. The last part of the DNA fits TRBJ2-7 better; the J call may be wrong. The CDR3 totals 13 residues. From germline, CDR1 is SGDLS and CDR2 YYNGEE. For the CDR3, the DNA is TGTGCCAGCAGCGCCGGGACAGTCTACGAGCAGTACTTC. Its protein is CASSAGTVYEQYF.

V is TRBV11-3 and J is TRBJ2-7; D uncertain. Germline lookup yields CDR1 SGHNT and CDR2 YENEEA. Trimming pared 6 bases from V and 0 bases from J, leaving 9 bases between. The CDR3 runs to 13 residues. The CDR3 DNA is TGTGCCAGCAGTTCGACAAACTCCTACGAGCAGTACTTC. This sequence encodes CASSSTNSYEQYF.

This clone was observed at least ten times. Here the CDR3 reads CASSQEAAGFYEQYF. CDR3 DNA sequence: TGTGCCAGCAGCCAAGAGGCGGCCGGGTTCTACGAGCAGTACTTC. V and J are TRBV4-2 and TRBJ2-7; no clear D. The CDR3 is 15 amino acids. The germline gives CDR1 LGHNA, CDR2 YNFKEQ. Trimming stripped 0 bases from V and 3 bases from J, with 12 bases between.